This TCR beta chain was sequenced for a study of naive and memory T cell subsets. The V and J ends lost 5 bases and 0 bases respectively, with 16 bases between them. The CDR3 contains 16 residues. Germline loops: CDR1 MDHEN, CDR2 SYDVKM. Within the sample, this clonotype is medium-sized. Four PCR rounds used nested alpha and beta constant region primers plus the SP2 primer. TCRdb recomputed calls from the 5' RACE reads with MiXCR, one row per CDR3 protein. The sample shows tens of thousands of distinct CDR3 sequences, more than 7% of them seen only once. TCR cDNA received a 3' ligated oligonucleotide that carried a UMI.

The chain carries TRBV28 and TRBJ1-1; possibly TRBD1 for D (6 bases). The clonotype was recovered from a male donor in good health. CDR3 DNA: TGTGCCAGCAGTGAAGACGGGGACATCATGAACACTGAAGCTTTCTTT. Translation: CASSEDGDIMNTEAFF.